Following are 17 T cell receptor beta chains from one sample sequenced in a study of T cell changes during pregnancy in multiple sclerosis. Profiling relied on immunoSEQ multiplex PCR, and the TCRdb table lists in-frame clones only, not all of them. The sample has approximately 32,000 clones, roughly 90% seen once. Source: peripheral blood, taken in the third trimester of pregnancy. The origin of the receptors is a female donor in good health, enrolled as a control in a pregnancy study.

The chain couples TRBV5-1 to TRBJ2-7, with D possibly being TRBD1 (6 bases). V was trimmed by 1 base and J by 0 bases, leaving 11 bases between them. In germline, CDR1 is SGHRS, CDR2 YFSETQ. The CDR3 contains 15 residues. The CDR3 nucleotides are TGCGCCAGCAGCTTGCTGGACAGCGTCTCCTACGAGCAGTACTTC. Translated, it gives CASSLLDSVSYEQYF.

The J gene is TRBJ2-2, the V gene TRBV4-3; no clear D. There are 13 residues in the CDR3. The germline V gene encodes CDR1 LGHNA and CDR2 YSLEER. Trimming took off 0 bases at V and 7 bases at J, with 6 bases between the two ends. CDR3 residues: CASSQDRGGELFF. DNA of the CDR3: TGCGCCAGCAGCCAAGACCGAGGCGGGGAGCTGTTTTTT.

This clone was recorded only once. The chain links TRBV19 to TRBJ2-1; 11 bases are shared with TRBD2. Unmatched junction bases numbered 7, after V lost 4 bases and J lost 8 bases. Germline V gene data show CDR1 as LNHDA and CDR2 as SQIVND (reference sequence). This CDR3 is 15 amino acids long. For the CDR3, the DNA is TGTGCCAGTAGTACCTTAGCGGGAGGGGGCGATGAGCAGTTCTTC. Translated: CASSTLAGGGDEQFF.

V and J are TRBV6-4 and TRBJ2-1; 7 bases fit TRBD2. V lost 3 bases, J lost 3 bases, and 5 bases stayed unmatched. Germline V gives CDR1 MRHNA, CDR2 SNTAGT. This CDR3 contains 15 residues. CDR3 residues: CASSDSGLDYNEQFF. The CDR3, as DNA: TGTGCCAGCAGTGATTCCGGACTAGACTACAATGAGCAGTTCTTC.

The genes are TRBV5-1 and TRBJ2-1, with 12 positions matching TRBD2. V lost 2 bases to trimming and J lost 10 bases; unmatched junction nucleotides: 13. Germline V gene data show CDR1 as SGHRS and CDR2 as YFSETQ. The CDR3 totals 17 residues. The CDR3 loop reads CASSFSPSGGADQEQFF. The CDR3 DNA reads TGCGCCAGCAGCTTCTCCCCTAGCGGGGGGGCCGATCAGGAGCAGTTCTTC.

This clone has only one observation. The V and J genes are TRBV28 and TRBJ2-7; 10 positions match TRBD2. The germline gives CDR1 MDHEN, CDR2 SYDVKM. The CDR3 spans 17 residues. The V gene end was trimmed by 3 bases and the J gene end by 0 bases; junction bases not matched to a gene: 8. This CDR3 reads CASSFPPGLASSYEQYF. Here the CDR3 DNA reads TGTGCCAGCAGTTTTCCTCCGGGACTAGCGAGCTCCTACGAGCAGTACTTC. Together with reference TRBV28 and TRBJ2-7, the CDR3 gives the full variable domain: DVKVTQSSRYLVKRTGEKVFLECVQDMDHENMFWYRQDPGLGLRLIYFSYDVKMKEKGDIPEGYSVSREKKERFSLILESASTNQTSMYLCASSFPPGLASSYEQYFGPGTRLTVT.

This chain joins TRBV5-5 and TRBJ2-7, with a possible D match to TRBD2 (5 bases). Between the trimmed V and J ends, which lost 0 bases and 3 bases, there was a span of 13 bases. This CDR3 has 15 residues. CDR1 is SGHKS and CDR2 is YYEKEE in the germline V gene (reference sequence). The CDR3 coding sequence is TGTGCCAGCAGCTTGGAATTAGCGACGAACTACGAGCAGTACTTC. Protein sequence: CASSLELATNYEQYF.

V gene TRBV28 combines with J gene TRBJ1-2, with D maybe TRBD1 (5 bases). Trimming took off 4 bases at V and 2 bases at J, with 8 bases between the two ends. Germline CDR1 reads MDHEN; CDR2 reads SYDVKM. The CDR3 contains 13 residues. CDR3 sequence: CASSWTQNYGYTF. Written as DNA, the CDR3 is TGTGCCAGCAGTTGGACACAGAACTATGGCTACACCTTC.

This clone was recorded once. The CDR3 here is CASSPLPQGSPGNTIYF. The CDR3 DNA is TGTGCCAGCTCACCACTTCCCCAGGGCTCACCGGGAAACACCATATATTTT. The rearrangement joins TRBV18 to TRBJ1-3, with D perhaps TRBD1 (5 bases). The ends were cut back, 1 base at V and 4 bases at J, with 17 bases in the middle. The length of the CDR3 is 17 residues. Germline CDR1 reads KGHSH; CDR2 reads LQKENI. Looking up the rest from reference TRBV18 and TRBJ1-3 gives the full variable domain: NAGVMQNPRHLVRRRGQEARLRCSPMKGHSHVYWYRQLPEEGLKFMVYLQKENIIDESGMPKERFSAEFPKEGPSILRIQQVVRGDSAAYFCASSPLPQGSPGNTIYFGEGSWLTVV.

The chain employs TRBV5-8 and TRBJ2-5; D not certain. The CDR3 consists of 13 residues. Germline V gene sequence: CDR1 SGHTS, CDR2 YDEGEE. The V and J ends lost 1 base and 7 bases respectively, with 11 bases between them. This CDR3 reads CASSLSRVRTQYF. As DNA, the CDR3 is TGTGCCAGCAGCTTGAGTCGGGTTAGGACCCAGTACTTC. Looking up the rest from reference TRBV5-8 and TRBJ2-5 gives the full variable domain: EAGVTQSPTHLIKTRGQQATLRCSPISGHTSVYWYQQALGLGLQFLLWYDEGEERNRGNFPPRFSGRQFPNYSSELNVNALELEDSALYLCASSLSRVRTQYFGPGTRLLVL.

The chain employs TRBV5-1 and TRBJ2-5, with 7 bases identical to TRBD1. V dropped 4 bases and J dropped 4; count of bases not matched to a gene: 13. This CDR3 is 16 amino acids long. The germline V gene has CDR1 SGHRS and CDR2 YFSETQ. Written as DNA, the CDR3 is TGCGCCAGCAGCCCACAGGGGAAGAGTGTTGGAGAGACCCAGTACTTC. Amino acids: CASSPQGKSVGETQYF.

V usage is TRBV27 and J usage is TRBJ1-3, with 8 bases matching TRBD1. The CDR3 is made up of 16 amino acids. Germline V gives CDR1 MNHEY, CDR2 SMNVEV (reference sequence). V lost 5 bases to trimming and J lost 3 bases; unmatched junction nucleotides: 9. The CDR3 coding sequence is TGTGCCAGCAGTCCAGACAGGGGATTGGGTGGAAACACCATATATTTT. Protein: CASSPDRGLGGNTIYF.

The J gene is TRBJ2-5, the V gene TRBV4-2, with 16 nucleotides matching TRBD2. With V trimmed by 0 bases and J by 5 bases, 15 bases remained unmatched. The germline V gene has CDR1 LGHNA and CDR2 YNFKEQ. The CDR3 is 21 amino acids. CDR3: CASSQEKGLAGGLQSGETQYF. The DNA of the CDR3 is TGTGCCAGCAGCCAAGAGAAGGGACTAGCGGGAGGGTTGCAGTCTGGGGAGACCCAGTACTTC.

V gene TRBV19 combines with J gene TRBJ2-1; 9 nucleotides agree with TRBD2. V shed 3 bases and J 0 bases; nucleotides not matched to a gene: 3. CDR1 LNHDA and CDR2 SQIVND come from the germline V gene (reference sequence). The length of the CDR3 is 16 residues. As DNA, the CDR3 is TGTGCCAGTAGTATTCCGCGGGGGGGCTCCTACAATGAGCAGTTCTTC. Its translation is CASSIPRGGSYNEQFF. The whole variable domain, filled in from reference TRBV19 and TRBJ2-1, reads DGGITQSPKYLFRKEGQNVTLSCEQNLNHDAMYWYRQDPGQGLRLIYYSQIVNDFQKGDIAEGYSVSREKKESFPLTVTSAQKNPTAFYLCASSIPRGGSYNEQFFGPGTRLTVL.

The rearrangement joins TRBV5-1 to TRBJ2-1; TRBD1 is a possible D gene (5 bases). V lost 0 bases, J lost 9 bases, and 10 bases lay in between. The CDR3 runs to 13 residues. Germline V lookup: CDR1 SGHRS, CDR2 YFSETQ. CDR3 protein: CASSLGQGREQFF. The CDR3 nucleotides are TGCGCCAGCAGCTTGGGGCAGGGCCGTGAGCAGTTCTTC. The full variable domain, its missing parts supplied by reference TRBV5-1 and TRBJ2-1, is KAGVTQTPRYLIKTRGQQVTLSCSPISGHRSVSWYQQTPGQGLQFLFEYFSETQRNKGNFPGRFSGRQFSNSRSEMNVSTLELGDSALYLCASSLGQGREQFFGPGTRLTVL.

The V gene is TRBV27, the J gene TRBJ2-5, with 7 positions matching TRBD2. This CDR3 has 15 residues. Per the germline V gene, CDR1 is MNHEY and CDR2 is SMNVEV (reference sequence). With V trimmed by 0 bases and J by 5 bases, 6 bases remained unmatched. The CDR3 region is CASSLSPGRGETQYF. CDR3 in DNA: TGTGCCAGCAGTTTATCGCCAGGGCGGGGGGAGACCCAGTACTTC.

This sequence joins TRBV28 and TRBJ2-3; the match to TRBD2 covers 8 bases. Germline CDR1 reads MDHEN; CDR2 reads SYDVKM. The V and J ends lost 8 bases and 5 bases, in that order; junction bases with no gene match: 9. The CDR3 consists of 14 residues. The DNA of the CDR3 is TGTGCCAGCGGGCCCGGGGGGGTGCAAGATACGCAGTATTTT. Amino acid sequence: CASGPGGVQDTQYF.